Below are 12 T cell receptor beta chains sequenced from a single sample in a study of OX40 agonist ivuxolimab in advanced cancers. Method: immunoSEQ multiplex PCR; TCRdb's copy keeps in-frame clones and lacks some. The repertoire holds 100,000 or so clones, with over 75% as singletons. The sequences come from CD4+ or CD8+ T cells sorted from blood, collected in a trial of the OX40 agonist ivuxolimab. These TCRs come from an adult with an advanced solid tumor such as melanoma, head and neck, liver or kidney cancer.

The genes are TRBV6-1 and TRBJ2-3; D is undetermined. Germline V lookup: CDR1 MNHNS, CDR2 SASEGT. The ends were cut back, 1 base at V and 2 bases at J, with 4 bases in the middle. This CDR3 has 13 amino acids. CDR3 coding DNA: TGTGCCAGCAGTGAAGGCTACACAGATACGCAGTATTTT. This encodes CASSEGYTDTQYF.

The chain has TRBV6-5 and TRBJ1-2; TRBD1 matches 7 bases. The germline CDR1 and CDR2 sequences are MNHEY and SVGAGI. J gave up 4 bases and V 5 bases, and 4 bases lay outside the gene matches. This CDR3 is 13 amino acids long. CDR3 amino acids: CASSEGAGYGYTF. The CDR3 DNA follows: TGTGCCAGCAGTGAGGGGGCGGGCTATGGCTACACCTTC.

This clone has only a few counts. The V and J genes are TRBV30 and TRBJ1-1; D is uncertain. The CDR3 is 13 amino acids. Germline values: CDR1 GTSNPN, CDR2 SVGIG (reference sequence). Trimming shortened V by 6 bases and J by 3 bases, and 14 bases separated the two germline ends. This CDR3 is CACSRRADTEAFF. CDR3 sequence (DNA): TGTGCCTGCTCCCGACGGGCGGACACTGAAGCTTTCTTT.

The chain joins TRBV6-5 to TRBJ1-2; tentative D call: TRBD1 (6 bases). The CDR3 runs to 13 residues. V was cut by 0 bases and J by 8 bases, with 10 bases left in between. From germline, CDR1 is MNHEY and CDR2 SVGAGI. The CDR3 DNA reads TGTGCCAGCAGTTACTCAAACAGGGAGGGCTACACCTTC. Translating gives CASSYSNREGYTF.

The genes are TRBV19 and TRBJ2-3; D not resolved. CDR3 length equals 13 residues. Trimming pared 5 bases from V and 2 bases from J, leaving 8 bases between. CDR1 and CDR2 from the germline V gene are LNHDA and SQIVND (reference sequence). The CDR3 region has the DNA TGTGCCAGTAGTCGCGCGGCCACAGATACGCAGTATTTT. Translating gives CASSRAATDTQYF.

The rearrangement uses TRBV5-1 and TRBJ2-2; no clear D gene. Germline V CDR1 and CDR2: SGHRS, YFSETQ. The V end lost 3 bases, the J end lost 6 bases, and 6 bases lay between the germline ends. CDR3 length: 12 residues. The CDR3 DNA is TGCGCCAGCAGCTCCGAACCCGGGGAGCTGTTTTTT. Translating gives CASSSEPGELFF. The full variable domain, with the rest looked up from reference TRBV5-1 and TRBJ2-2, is KAGVTQTPRYLIKTRGQQVTLSCSPISGHRSVSWYQQTPGQGLQFLFEYFSETQRNKGNFPGRFSGRQFSNSRSEMNVSTLELGDSALYLCASSSEPGELFFGEGSRLTVL.

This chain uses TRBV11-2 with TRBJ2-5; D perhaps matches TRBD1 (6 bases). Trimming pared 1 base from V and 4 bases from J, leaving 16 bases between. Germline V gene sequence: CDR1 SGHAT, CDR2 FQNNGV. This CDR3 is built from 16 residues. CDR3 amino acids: CASSLVRRGRRETQYF. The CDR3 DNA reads TGTGCCAGCAGCTTAGTACGCAGGGGACGGAGAGAGACCCAGTACTTC.

As DNA, the CDR3 is TGCGCCAGCAGCCAAGATGGACACCCTGATCAGCCCCAGCATTTT. This translates into CASSQDGHPDQPQHF. The V gene is TRBV4-1, the J gene TRBJ1-5, with a tentative D call TRBD1 (5 bases). The CDR3 runs to 15 residues. Trimming pared 0 bases from V and 5 bases from J, leaving 11 bases between. Germline loops: CDR1 MGHRA, CDR2 YSYEKL.

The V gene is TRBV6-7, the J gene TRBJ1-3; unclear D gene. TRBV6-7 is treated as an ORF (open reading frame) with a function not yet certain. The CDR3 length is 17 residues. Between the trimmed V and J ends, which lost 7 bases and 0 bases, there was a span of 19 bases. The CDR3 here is CASIPRPEPYSGNTIYF. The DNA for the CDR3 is TGTGCCAGCATCCCACGTCCGGAGCCATACTCTGGAAACACCATATATTTT.

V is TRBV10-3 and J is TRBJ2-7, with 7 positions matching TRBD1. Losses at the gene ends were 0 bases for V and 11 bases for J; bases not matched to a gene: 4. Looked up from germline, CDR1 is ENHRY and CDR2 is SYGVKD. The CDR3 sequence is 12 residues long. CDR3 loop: CAISESTGKEYF. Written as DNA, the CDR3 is TGTGCCATCAGTGAGTCGACAGGGAAGGAGTACTTC.

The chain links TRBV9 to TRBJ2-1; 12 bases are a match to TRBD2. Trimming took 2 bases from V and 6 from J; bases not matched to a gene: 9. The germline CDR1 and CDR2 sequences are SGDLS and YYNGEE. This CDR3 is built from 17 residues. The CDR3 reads CASSVRASGGASNEQFF. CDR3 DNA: TGTGCCAGCAGCGTTAGGGCTAGCGGGGGGGCTAGCAATGAGCAGTTCTTC.

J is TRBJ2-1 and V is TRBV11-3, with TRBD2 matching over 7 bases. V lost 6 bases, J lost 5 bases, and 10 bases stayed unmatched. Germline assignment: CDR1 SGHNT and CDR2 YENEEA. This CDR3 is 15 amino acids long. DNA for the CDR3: TGTGCCAGCAGGGACCTAGCGGCCCCCCACAATGAGCAGTTCTTC. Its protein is CASRDLAAPHNEQFF. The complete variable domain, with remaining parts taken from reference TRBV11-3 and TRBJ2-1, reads EAGVVQSPRYKIIEKKQPVAFWCNPISGHNTLYWYLQNLGQGPELLIRYENEEAVDDSQLPKDRFSAERLKGVDSTLKIQPAELGDSAVYLCASRDLAAPHNEQFFGPGTRLTVL.